This passage covers 2 T cell receptor beta chains from one sample sequenced in a study of shared clonotypes between healthy human individuals. Measured with immunoSEQ multiplex PCR; TCRdb has only the in-frame clones, and not every one. The sample contains about 1 million clones, roughly 80% of which appear only once. The sample taken for sequencing was memory CD4+ T cells sorted from blood. The sample's subset: CD45RA-negative fraction. These TCRs come from a man between 18 and 35 years old in good health.

This chain links TRBV7-9 with TRBJ1-4; 7 nucleotides line up with TRBD1. CDR3 length: 17 residues. V was clipped by 1 base and J by 5 bases; unmatched bases: 10. Per the germline V gene, CDR1 is SEHNR and CDR2 is FQNEAQ (reference sequence). The CDR3 loop is CASSLGAGGVGNEKLFF. CDR3 bases: TGTGCCAGCAGCTTAGGGGCAGGGGGAGTCGGGAATGAAAAACTGTTTTTT.

The chain is built from TRBV18 and TRBJ1-5; a weak D match, TRBD1 (6 bases). Germline-derived CDR1 and CDR2 are KGHSH and LQKENI. The CDR3 runs to 13 residues. Trimming removed 8 bases from V and 10 bases from J, with 18 bases in between. The CDR3 sequence is CASGPTGKGPQHF. The CDR3 coding sequence is TGTGCCAGCGGACCAACAGGGAAGGGACCCCAGCATTTT.